This T cell receptor (beta chain) was captured in a study of cytomegalovirus exposure and HLA in healthy donors. About the research overall: About 85 million unique TCRs from HLA-typed donors were held in an early release of data.

With respect to this clone: Its specificity is not known.

General observations from the study: In a later analysis, an Asian-associated ancestry cluster reportedly showed fewer N-insertions than the roughly 690-donor mean. With DRB1 most and HLA-C fewest, TCR association rates differed between HLA loci in a later analysis. Earlier analysis yielded a pattern in which most TCR beta V segments were productive about 90% or about 30% of the time.

The PCR employed 60 Vbeta primers together with 13 Jbeta primers. Some clones are missing from TCRdb's copy, which holds only in-frame ones; the method was immunoSEQ multiplex PCR. The top ten hold about 6.9% of the sample, which has under 130,000 clones, roughly 80% seen once. This TCR was recovered from a man aged 30-40 years in good health and CMV-seropositive. The sample taken for sequencing was PBMCs.

The CDR3 nucleotides are TGTGCCAGCAGCGGTGCGGGGCCCCAGCATTTT. Protein product: CASSGAGPQHF. The chain couples TRBV7-9 to TRBJ1-5; D not resolved. This CDR3 comprises 11 residues. The germline V and J ends were trimmed by 5 bases and 9 bases, with 8 bases remaining between them. Germline V gene sequence: CDR1 SEHNR, CDR2 FQNEAQ (reference sequence). Filled out from reference TRBV7-9 and TRBJ1-5, the complete variable domain reads DTGVSQNPRHKITKRGQNVTFRCDPISEHNRLYWYRQTLGQGPEFLTYFQNEAQLEKSRLLSDRFSAERPKGSFSTLEIQRTEQGDSAMYLCASSGAGPQHFGDGTRLSIL.